This T cell receptor (beta chain) was observed in a study of tumor and adjacent non-tumor tissue in lung cancer. Study-level information: Stage I to III disease affected 10 men and roughly five women aged roughly 31 to 85. Some 3.9 million productive TCRbeta reads were obtained per sample on average. General study results and limits: Compared with tumor, normal lung showed significantly lower TCR diversity.

CDR1 and CDR2 (germline): SQVTM, ANQGSEA. J gave up 4 bases and V 1 base, and 10 bases lay outside the gene matches. The CDR3 spans 15 residues. TCRbeta libraries were built with three rounds of nested PCR, modified from ARM-PCR. TCRdb reprocessed the multiplex PCR reads with MiXCR, giving one entry per CDR3 protein. Among 100,000 or so distinct CDR3 sequences listed, 65% were seen once. In the case of this clonotype: The antigen remains unidentified.

RNA was extracted from bulk tissue without any cell sorting. Distant lung tissue was collected more than 3 cm away from the tumor edge. V usage is TRBV29-1 and J usage is TRBJ2-7; 7 bases line up with TRBD2. This clonotype originated in a man between 25 and 39 years old with non-small cell lung cancer. The sequencing input was distant non-tumor lung tissue. In DNA form, the CDR3 reads TGCAGCGTTGAAGGATTTAGACGGGGGGATTACGAGCAGTACTTC. This codes for CSVEGFRRGDYEQYF.